What follows is one T cell receptor beta chain and its context. TCRdb's table, derived via immunoSEQ multiplex PCR, lists solely in-frame clones and lacks some. In the table there are 110,000 to 150,000 clones, around 80% of which are singletons. The sample is drawn from a study of blood T cell repertoires in COVID-19. Trimming pared 6 bases from V and 2 bases from J, leaving 20 bases between. Germline V gives CDR1 SNHLY, CDR2 FYNNEI. The CDR3 loop spans 17 amino acids. Source material: peripheral blood. The J gene is TRBJ1-5, the V gene TRBV2; a possible D gene is TRBD1 (6 bases). This receptor was taken from a woman of 80 years or more in a cohort sampled during active or convalescent COVID-19. CDR3 coding DNA: TGTGCCAGCAGCCACTTGGGGGCCCTGGGTGGCAATCAGCCCCAGCATTTT. Translation: CASSHLGALGGNQPQHF. The full variable domain, its missing parts supplied by reference TRBV2 and TRBJ1-5, is EPEVTQTPSHQVTQMGQEVILRCVPISNHLYFYWYRQILGQKVEFLVSFYNNEISEKSEIFDDQFSVERPDGSNFTLKIRSTKLEDSAMYFCASSHLGALGGNQPQHFGDGTRLSIL.